The present T cell receptor (beta chain) was sequenced within a study of cytomegalovirus exposure and HLA in healthy donors. PCR was performed using 60 Vbeta and 13 Jbeta primers. Measured with immunoSEQ multiplex PCR; TCRdb has only the in-frame clones, and not every one. The sample lists about 150,000 clones; approximately 85% were seen once. This CDR3 is built from 15 residues. Trimming took 5 bases from V and 3 from J; bases not matched to a gene: 3. CDR1 and CDR2 from the germline V gene are SGHTA and FQGNSA. Input material: PBMCs. V is TRBV7-2 and J is TRBJ2-1; 11 bases align to TRBD2. This receptor was identified in a man aged 30-40 years in good health and CMV-seropositive. The CDR3 bases are TGTGCCAGCAGCAGTAGCGGGAGGGTCTACAATGAGCAGTTCTTC. Its protein product is CASSSSGRVYNEQFF.